The present T cell receptor beta chain was sequenced within a study of immune heterogeneity within non-small cell lung tumors. Study observations and caveats: Patients largely differed in their high-frequency T-cell receptor beta clonotypes.

Amplification of the TCR beta CDR3 was achieved through multiplex PCR with 32 V and 13 J primers. TCRdb processed the multiplex PCR reads anew with MiXCR; each CDR3 protein has one entry. The sample records more than 9,500 distinct CDR3 sequences, around 29% being singletons. The CDR3 extends over 14 amino acids. V was pared by 2 bases and J by 2 bases, with 7 bases between. Germline CDR1 and CDR2: SGHAT and FQNNGV. Bulk tumor genomic DNA was the template, and each sample received around 0.55 ug. Surgery yielded several widely spaced biopsies per primary tumor. The study cohort was described as untreated, and its members had newly diagnosed non-small cell lung cancer. They went on to have curative surgery. By share, this clonotype ranks as medium-sized. Antigen unknown.

This receptor was obtained from a man between 60 and 70 years old with non-small cell lung cancer. Material for sequencing was lung tumor tissue. The chain employs TRBV11-2 and TRBJ1-3; D ambiguous. The CDR3 reads CASSLPGTGNTIYF. CDR3 DNA: TGTGCCAGCAGCTTACCGGGAACTGGAAACACCATATATTTT.